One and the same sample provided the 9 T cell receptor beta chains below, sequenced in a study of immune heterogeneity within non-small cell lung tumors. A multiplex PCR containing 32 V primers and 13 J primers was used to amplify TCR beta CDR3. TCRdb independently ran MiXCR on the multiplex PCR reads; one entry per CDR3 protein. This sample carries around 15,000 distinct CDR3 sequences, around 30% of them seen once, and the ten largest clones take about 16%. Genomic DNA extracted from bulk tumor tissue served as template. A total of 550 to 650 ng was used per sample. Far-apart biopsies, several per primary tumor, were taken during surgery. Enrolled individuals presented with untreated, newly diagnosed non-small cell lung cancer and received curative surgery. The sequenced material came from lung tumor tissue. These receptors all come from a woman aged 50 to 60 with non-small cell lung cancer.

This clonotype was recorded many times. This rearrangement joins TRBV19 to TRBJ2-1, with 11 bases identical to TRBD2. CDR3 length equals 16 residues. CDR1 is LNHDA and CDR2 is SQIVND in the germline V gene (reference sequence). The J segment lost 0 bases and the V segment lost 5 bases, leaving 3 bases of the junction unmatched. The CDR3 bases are TGTGCCAGTAGTCCCACTAGCGGGAGCTCCTACAATGAGCAGTTCTTC. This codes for CASSPTSGSSYNEQFF.

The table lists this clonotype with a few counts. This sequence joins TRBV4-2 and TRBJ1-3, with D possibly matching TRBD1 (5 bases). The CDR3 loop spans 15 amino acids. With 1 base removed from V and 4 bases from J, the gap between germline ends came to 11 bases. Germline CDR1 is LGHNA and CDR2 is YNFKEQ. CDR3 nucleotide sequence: TGTGCCAGCAGCCAAGGGGGGGTAGCGGGAAACACCATATATTTT. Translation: CASSQGGVAGNTIYF.

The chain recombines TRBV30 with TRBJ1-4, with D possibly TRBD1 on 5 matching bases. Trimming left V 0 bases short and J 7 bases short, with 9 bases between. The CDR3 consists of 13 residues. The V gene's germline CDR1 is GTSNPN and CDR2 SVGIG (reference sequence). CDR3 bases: TGTGCCTGGAGTGTAAGGGGCGTTGAAAAACTGTTTTTT. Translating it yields CAWSVRGVEKLFF. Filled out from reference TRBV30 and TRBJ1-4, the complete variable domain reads SQTIHQWPATLVQPVGSPLSLECTVEGTSNPNLYWYRQAAGRGLQLLFYSVGIGQISSEVPQNLSASRPQDRQFILSSKKLLLSDSGFYLCAWSVRGVEKLFFGSGTQLSVL.

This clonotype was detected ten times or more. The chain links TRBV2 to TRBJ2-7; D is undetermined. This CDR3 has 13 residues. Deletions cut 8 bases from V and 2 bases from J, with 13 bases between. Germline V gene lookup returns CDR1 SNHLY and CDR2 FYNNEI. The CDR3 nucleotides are TGTGCCAGCTCCCGGCTAGACGCCTACGAGCAGTACTTC. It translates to CASSRLDAYEQYF.

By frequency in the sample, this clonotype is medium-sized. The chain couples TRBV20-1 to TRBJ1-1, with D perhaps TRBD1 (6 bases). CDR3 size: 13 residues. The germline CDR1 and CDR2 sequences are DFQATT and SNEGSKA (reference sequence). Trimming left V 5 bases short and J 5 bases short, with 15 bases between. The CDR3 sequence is CSAPGQSGTEAFF. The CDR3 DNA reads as TGCAGTGCTCCCGGACAGAGTGGAACTGAAGCTTTCTTT.

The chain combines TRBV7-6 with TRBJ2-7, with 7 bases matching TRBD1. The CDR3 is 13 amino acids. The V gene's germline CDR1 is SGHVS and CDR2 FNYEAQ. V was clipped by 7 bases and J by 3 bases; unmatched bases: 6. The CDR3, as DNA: TGTGCCAGCACCCCGGCAGGGGGCTACGAGCAGTACTTC. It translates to CASTPAGGYEQYF.

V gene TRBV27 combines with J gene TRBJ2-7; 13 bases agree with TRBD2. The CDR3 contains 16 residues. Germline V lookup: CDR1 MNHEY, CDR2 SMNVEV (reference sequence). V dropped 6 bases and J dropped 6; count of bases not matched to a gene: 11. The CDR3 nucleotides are TGTGCCAGCAGGGCCCCTACTAGCGGGAGGGCCTCCGAGCAGTACTTC. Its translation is CASRAPTSGRASEQYF.

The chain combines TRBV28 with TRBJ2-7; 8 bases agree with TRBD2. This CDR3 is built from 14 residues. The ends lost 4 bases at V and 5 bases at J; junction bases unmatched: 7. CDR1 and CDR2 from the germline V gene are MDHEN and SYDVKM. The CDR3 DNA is TGTGCCAGCAGTTGGCAGCGGGAGAGGAACGAGCAGTACTTC. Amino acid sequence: CASSWQRERNEQYF.

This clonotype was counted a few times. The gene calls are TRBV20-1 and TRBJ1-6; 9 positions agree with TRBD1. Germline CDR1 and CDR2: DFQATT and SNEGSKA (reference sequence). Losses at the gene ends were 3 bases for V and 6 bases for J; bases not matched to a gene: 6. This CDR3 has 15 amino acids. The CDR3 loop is CSARKGQGSNSPLHF. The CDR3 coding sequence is TGCAGTGCTAGGAAGGGACAGGGAAGTAATTCACCCCTCCACTTT.